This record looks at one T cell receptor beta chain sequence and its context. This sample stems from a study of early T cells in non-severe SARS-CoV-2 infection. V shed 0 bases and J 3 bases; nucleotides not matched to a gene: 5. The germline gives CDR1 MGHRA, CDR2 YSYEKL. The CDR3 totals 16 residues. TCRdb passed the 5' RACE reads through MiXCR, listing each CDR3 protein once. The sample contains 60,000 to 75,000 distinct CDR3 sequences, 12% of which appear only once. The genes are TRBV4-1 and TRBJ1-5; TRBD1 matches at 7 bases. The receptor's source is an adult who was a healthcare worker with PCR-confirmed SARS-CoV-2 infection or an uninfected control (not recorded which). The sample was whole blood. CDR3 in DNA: TGCGCCAGCAGCCAAGATCTGGGACAGAACAATCAGCCCCAGCATTTT. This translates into CASSQDLGQNNQPQHF.